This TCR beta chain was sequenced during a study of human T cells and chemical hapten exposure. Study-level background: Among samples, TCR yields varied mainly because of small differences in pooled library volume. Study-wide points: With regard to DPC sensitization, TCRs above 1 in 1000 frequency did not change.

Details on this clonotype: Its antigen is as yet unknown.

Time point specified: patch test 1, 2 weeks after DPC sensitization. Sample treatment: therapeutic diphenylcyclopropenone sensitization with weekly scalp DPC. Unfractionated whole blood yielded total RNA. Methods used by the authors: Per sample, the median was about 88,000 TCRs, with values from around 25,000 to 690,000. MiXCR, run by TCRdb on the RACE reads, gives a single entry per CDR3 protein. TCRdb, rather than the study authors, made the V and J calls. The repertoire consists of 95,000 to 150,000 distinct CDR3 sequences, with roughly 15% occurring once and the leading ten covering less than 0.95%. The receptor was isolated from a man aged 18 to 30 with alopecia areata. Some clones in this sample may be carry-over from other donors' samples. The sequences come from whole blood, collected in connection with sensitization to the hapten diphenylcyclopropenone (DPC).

The CDR3 reads CAISESREKAGNTIYF. CDR3 bases: TGTGCCATCAGTGAGTCTAGGGAGAAAGCTGGAAACACCATATATTTT. J is TRBJ1-3 and V is TRBV10-3; D not certain. Germline-derived CDR1 and CDR2 are ENHRY and SYGVKD. V dropped 0 bases and J dropped 2 bases, with 11 bases sitting between them. This CDR3 comprises 16 residues.